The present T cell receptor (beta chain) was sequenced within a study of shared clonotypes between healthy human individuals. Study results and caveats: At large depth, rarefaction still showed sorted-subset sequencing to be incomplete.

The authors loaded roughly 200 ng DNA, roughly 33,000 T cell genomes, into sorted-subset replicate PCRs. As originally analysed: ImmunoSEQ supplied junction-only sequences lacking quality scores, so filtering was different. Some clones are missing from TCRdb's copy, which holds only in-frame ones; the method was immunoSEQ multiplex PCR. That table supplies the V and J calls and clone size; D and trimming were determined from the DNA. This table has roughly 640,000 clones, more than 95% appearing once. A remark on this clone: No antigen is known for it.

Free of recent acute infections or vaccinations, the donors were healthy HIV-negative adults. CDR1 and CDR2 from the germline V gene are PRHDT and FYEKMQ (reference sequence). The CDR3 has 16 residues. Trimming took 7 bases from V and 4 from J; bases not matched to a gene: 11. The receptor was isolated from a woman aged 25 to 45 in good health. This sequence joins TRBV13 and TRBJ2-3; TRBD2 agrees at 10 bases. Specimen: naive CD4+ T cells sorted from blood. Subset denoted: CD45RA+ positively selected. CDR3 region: CASTQRLAGDSDTQYF. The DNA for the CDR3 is TGTGCCAGCACCCAAAGGCTAGCGGGAGACTCAGATACGCAGTATTTT.